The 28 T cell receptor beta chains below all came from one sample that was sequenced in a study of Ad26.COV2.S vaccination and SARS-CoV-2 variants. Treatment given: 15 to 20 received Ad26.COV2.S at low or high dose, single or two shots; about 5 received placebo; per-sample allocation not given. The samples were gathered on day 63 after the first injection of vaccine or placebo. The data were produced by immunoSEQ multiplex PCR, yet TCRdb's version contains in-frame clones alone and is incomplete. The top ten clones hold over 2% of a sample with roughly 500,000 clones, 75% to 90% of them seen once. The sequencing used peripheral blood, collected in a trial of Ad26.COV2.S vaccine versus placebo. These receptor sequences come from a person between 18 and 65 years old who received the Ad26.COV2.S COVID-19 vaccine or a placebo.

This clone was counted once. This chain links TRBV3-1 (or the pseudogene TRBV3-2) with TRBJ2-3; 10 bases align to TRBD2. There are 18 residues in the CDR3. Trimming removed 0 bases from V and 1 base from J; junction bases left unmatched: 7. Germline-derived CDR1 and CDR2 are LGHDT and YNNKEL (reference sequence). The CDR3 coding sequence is TGTGCCAGCAGCCAAGATCCGGGACTAGCGACCGGCACAGATACGCAGTATTTT. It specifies CASSQDPGLATGTDTQYF.

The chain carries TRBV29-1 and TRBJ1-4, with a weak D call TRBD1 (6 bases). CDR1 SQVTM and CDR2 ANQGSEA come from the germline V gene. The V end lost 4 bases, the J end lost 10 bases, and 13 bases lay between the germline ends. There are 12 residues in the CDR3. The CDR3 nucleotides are TGCAGCGTTGGGGGGGGCGCGACAAAACTGTTTTTT. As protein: CSVGGGATKLFF. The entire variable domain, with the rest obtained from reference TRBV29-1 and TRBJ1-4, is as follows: SAVISQKPSRDICQRGTSLTIQCQVDSQVTMMFWYRQQPGQSLTLIATANQGSEATYESGFVIDKFPISRPNLTFSTLTVSNMSPEDSSIYLCSVGGGATKLFFGSGTQLSVL.

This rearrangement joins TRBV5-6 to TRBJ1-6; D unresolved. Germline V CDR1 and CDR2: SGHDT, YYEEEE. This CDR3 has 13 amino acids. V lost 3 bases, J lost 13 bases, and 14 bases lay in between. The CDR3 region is CASSYELSLPLHF. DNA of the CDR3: TGTGCCAGCAGCTACGAATTGTCCCTGCCCCTCCACTTT.

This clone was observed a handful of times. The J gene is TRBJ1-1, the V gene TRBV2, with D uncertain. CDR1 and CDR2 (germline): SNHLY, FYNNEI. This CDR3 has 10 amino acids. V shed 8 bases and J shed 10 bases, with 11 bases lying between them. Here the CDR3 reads CASGRGRAFF. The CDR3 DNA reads TGTGCCAGCGGTCGCGGCCGAGCTTTCTTT.

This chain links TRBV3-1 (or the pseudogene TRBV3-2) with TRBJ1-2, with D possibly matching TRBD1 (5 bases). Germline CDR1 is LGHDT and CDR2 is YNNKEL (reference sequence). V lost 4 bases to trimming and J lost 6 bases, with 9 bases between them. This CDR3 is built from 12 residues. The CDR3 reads CASSLGGNGYTF. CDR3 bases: TGTGCCAGCAGCCTCGGGGGGAATGGCTACACCTTC.

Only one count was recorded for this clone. The CDR3 DNA reads TGTGCCAGCAGCCCCCTTGGACTAGCGGGAGTCACAGATACGCAGTATTTT. Residues: CASSPLGLAGVTDTQYF. This chain uses TRBV7-2 with TRBJ2-3; 13 positions agree with TRBD2. The CDR3 length is 17 residues. CDR1 and CDR2 (germline): SGHTA, FQGNSA. V was clipped by 5 bases and J by 2 bases; unmatched bases: 7.

The CDR3 here is CASRASGISTDTQYF. DNA for the CDR3: TGTGCCAGCAGAGCTAGCGGGATTAGCACAGATACGCAGTATTTT. The gene calls are TRBV6-5 and TRBJ2-3; 9 bases agree with TRBD2. J lost 0 bases, V lost 6 bases, and 4 bases had no gene match. In germline, CDR1 is MNHEY, CDR2 SVGAGI. The CDR3 totals 15 residues.

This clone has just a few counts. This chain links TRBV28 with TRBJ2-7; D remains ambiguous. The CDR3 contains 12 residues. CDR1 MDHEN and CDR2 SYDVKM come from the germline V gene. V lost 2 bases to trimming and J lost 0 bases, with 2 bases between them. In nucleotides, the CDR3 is TGTGCCAGCAGTTTAAGCTCCTACGAGCAGTACTTC. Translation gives CASSLSSYEQYF.

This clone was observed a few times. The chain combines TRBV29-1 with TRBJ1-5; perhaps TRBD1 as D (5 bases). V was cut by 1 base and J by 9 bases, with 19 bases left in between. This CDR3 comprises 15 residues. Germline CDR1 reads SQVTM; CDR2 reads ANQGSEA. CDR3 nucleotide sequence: TGCAGCGTTGAAGGTTCGGGGGACGGGGTAGGGCCCCAGCATTTT. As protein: CSVEGSGDGVGPQHF.

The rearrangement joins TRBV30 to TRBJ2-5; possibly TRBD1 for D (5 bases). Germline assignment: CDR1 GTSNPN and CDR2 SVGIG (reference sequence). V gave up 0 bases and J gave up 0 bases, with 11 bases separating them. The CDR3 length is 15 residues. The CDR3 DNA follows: TGTGCCTGGAGTGTTTTCCAGGGCTACCAAGAGACCCAGTACTTC. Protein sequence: CAWSVFQGYQETQYF.

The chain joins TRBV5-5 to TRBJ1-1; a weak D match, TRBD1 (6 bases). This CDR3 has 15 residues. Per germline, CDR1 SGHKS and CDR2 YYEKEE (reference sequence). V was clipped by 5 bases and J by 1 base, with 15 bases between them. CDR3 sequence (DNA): TGTGCCAGCAGACATAAAGAGGGGGGGAACACTGAAGCTTTCTTT. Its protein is CASRHKEGGNTEAFF.

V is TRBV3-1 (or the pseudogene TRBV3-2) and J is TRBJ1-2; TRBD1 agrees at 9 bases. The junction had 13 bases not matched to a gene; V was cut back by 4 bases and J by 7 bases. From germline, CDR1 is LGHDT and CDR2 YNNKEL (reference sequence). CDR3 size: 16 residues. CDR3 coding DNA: TGTGCCAGCAGCCCGCATTCCTTACAGGGGGCGGGTGGCTACACCTTC. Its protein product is CASSPHSLQGAGGYTF.

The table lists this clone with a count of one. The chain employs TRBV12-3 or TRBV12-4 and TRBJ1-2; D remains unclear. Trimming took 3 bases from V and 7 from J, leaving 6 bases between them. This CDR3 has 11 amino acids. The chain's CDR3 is CASSFFAGYTF. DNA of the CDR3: TGTGCCAGCAGTTTTTTCGCTGGCTACACCTTC.

The CDR3 loop reads CASSLAGANMNTEAFF. CDR3 coding DNA: TGCGCCAGCAGCTTGGCCGGGGCAAACATGAACACTGAAGCTTTCTTT. V and J are TRBV5-1 and TRBJ1-1; perhaps TRBD1 as D (5 bases). The CDR3 is 16 residues long. V was pared by 0 bases and J by 0 bases, with 12 bases between. The germline CDR1 and CDR2 sequences are SGHRS and YFSETQ.

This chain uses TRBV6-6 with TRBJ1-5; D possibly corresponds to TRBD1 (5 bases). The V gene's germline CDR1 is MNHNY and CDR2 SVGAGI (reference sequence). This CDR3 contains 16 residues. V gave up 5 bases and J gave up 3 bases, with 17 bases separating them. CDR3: CASSQRGPWDNQPQHF. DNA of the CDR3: TGTGCCAGCAGTCAGCGGGGCCCTTGGGACAATCAGCCCCAGCATTTT.

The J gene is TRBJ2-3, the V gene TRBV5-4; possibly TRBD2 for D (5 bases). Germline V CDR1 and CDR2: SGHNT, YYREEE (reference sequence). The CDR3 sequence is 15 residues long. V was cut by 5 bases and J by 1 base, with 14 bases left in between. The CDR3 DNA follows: TGTGCCAGCAGTTCTAAAATCGGGGGCACAGATACGCAGTATTTT. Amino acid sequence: CASSSKIGGTDTQYF.

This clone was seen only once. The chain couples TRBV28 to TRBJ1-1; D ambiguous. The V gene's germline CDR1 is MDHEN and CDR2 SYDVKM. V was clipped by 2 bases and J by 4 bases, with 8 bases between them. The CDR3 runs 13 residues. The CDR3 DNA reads TGTGCCAGCAGTTTAGCCTTGTTCACTGAAGCTTTCTTT. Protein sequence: CASSLALFTEAFF.

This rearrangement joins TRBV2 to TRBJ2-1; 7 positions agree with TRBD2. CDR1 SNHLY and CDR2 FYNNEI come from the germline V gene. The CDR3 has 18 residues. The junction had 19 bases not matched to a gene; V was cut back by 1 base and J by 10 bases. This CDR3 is CASSEVDILGRVTYEQFF. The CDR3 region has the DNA TGTGCCAGCAGTGAAGTTGACATCTTAGGGAGGGTTACTTACGAGCAGTTCTTC.

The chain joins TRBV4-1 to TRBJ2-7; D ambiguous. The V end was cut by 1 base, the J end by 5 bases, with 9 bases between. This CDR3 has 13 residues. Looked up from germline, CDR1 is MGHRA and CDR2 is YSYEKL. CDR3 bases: TGCGCCAGCAGCCAAGGGTCTCGGGACGAGCAGTACTTC. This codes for CASSQGSRDEQYF.

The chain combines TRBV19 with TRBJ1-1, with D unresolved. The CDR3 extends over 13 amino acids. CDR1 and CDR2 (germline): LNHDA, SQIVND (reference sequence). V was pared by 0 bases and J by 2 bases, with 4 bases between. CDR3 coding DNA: TGTGCCAGTAGTATAGATCCTAACACTGAAGCTTTCTTT. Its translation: CASSIDPNTEAFF.

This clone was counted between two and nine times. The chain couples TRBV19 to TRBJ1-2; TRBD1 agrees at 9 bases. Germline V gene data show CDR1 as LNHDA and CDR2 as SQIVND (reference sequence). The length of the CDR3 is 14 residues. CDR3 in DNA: TGTGCAGCACAAGCCGGGACAGGGAACTATGGCTACACCTTC. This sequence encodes CAAQAGTGNYGYTF.

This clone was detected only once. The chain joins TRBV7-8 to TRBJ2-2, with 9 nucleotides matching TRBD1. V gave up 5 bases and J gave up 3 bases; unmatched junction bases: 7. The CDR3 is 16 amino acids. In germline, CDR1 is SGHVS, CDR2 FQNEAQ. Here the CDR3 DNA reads TGTGCCAGCAGCCATTACCGGGACAGGGACACCGGGGAGCTGTTTTTT. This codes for CASSHYRDRDTGELFF. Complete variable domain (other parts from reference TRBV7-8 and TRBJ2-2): GAGVSQSPRYKVAKRGQDVALRCDPISGHVSLFWYQQALGQGPEFLTYFQNEAQLDKSGLPSDRFFAERPEGSVSTLKIQRTQQEDSAVYLCASSHYRDRDTGELFFGEGSRLTVL.

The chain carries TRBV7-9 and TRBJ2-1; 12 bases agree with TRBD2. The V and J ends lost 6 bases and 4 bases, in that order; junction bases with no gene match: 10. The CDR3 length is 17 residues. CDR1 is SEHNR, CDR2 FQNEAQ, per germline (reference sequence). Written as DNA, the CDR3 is TGTGCCAGCAGTTCACCCCTAGCGGGGGGGCATTACAATGAGCAGTTCTTC. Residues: CASSSPLAGGHYNEQFF.

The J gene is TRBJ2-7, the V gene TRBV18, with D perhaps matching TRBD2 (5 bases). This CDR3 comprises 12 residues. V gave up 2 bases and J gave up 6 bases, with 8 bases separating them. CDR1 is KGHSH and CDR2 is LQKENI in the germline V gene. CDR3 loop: CASSPEGGEQYV. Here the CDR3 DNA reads TGTGCCAGCTCACCAGAGGGTGGCGAGCAGTACGTC.

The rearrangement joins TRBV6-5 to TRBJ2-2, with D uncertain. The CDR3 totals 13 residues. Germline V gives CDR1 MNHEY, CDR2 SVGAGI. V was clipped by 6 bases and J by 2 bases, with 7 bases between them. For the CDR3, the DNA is TGTGCCAGCAGCCCCGTTAACACCGGGGAGCTGTTTTTT. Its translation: CASSPVNTGELFF.

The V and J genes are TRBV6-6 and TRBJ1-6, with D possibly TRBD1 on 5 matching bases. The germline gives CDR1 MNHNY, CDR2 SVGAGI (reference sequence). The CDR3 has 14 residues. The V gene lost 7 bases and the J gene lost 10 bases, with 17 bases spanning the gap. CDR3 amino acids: CASTLGQGISPLHF. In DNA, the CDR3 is TGTGCCAGCACCCTGGGCCAGGGAATCTCACCCCTCCACTTT.

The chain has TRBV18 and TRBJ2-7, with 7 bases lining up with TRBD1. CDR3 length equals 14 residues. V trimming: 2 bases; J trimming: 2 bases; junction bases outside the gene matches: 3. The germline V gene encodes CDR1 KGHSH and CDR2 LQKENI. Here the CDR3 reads CASSPSTGTYEQYV. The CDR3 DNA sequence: TGTGCCAGCTCACCATCGACAGGGACCTACGAGCAGTACGTC.

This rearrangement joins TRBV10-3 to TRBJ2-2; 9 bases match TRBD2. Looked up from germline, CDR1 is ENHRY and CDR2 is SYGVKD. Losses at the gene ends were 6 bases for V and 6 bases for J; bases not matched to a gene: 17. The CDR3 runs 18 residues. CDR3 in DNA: TGTGCCATCAGGCCCCACTCCCTAGCGGGGAATGCGGCCGGGGAGCTGTTTTTT. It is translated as CAIRPHSLAGNAAGELFF.